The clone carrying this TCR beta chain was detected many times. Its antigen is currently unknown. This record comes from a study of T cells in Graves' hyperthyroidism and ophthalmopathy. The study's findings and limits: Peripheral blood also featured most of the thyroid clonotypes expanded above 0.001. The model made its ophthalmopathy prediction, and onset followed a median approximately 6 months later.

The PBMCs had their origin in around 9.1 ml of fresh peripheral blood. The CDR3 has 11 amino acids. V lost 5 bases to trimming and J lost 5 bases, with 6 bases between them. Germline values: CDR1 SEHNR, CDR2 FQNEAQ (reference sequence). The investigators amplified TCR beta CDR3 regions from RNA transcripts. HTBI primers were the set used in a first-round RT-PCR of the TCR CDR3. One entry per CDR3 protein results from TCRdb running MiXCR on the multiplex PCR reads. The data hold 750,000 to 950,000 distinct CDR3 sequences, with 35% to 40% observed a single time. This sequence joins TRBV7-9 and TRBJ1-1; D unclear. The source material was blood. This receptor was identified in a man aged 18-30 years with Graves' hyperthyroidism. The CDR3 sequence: CASSPGTEAFF. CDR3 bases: TGTGCCAGCAGCCCCGGAACTGAAGCTTTCTTT.